Sequencing of this TCR beta chain was carried out in a study of shared clonotypes between healthy human individuals. Points from the study as a whole: Apart from blood, nothing was sampled; tissue repertoires likely differ.

Comments on this clone: Its antigen remains unidentified.

Per the study methods: ImmunoSEQ yielded junction-only sequences lacking quality scores, so filtering differed. Measured with immunoSEQ multiplex PCR; TCRdb has only the in-frame clones, and not every one. The V and J calls and clone size are taken from that table; D and trimming were inferred from the DNA. The sample holds 85,000 to 100,000 clones; approximately 75% are singletons and the top ten take roughly 49%. This CDR3 region has 12 residues. V was trimmed by 6 bases and J by 6 bases, leaving 12 bases between them. Germline CDR1 reads MNHEY; CDR2 reads SVGAGI. Sequenced material: memory CD8+ T cells sorted from blood. As for subset: CD45RO+ cells pooled with CCR7-negative TemRA cells. The V call is TRBV6-5, the J call TRBJ2-7; D remains unclear. The clonotype originates from a man aged 30 to 45 in good health. The DNA of the CDR3 is TGTGCCAGCAGGTCGGTTGGGTTCGAGCAGTACTTC. Translated, it gives CASRSVGFEQYF.